This TCR beta chain was sequenced during a study of T cells in Graves' hyperthyroidism and ophthalmopathy. This clonotype has ten or more counts. The antigen is undetermined. TCR beta CDR3 sequences were amplified from RNA transcripts. During a first-round RT-PCR of the TCR CDR3, the HTBI primer set was used. TCRdb passed the multiplex PCR reads through MiXCR, listing each CDR3 protein once. Of about 510,000 distinct CDR3 sequences in the sample, approximately 14% were seen once. Among the patients, aged 18 to 65, hyperthyroidism was newly diagnosed and had lasted under 2 months. 9.5 to 10 ml fresh peripheral blood yielded the PBMCs. The CDR3 has 17 amino acids. V was clipped by 6 bases and J by 8 bases, with 28 bases between them. Study results and limitations: Separation of ophthalmopathy from stable hyperthyroidism was achieved by a 13 V-J model.

The receptor's source is a woman aged 40 to 50 with Graves' hyperthyroidism. The sample was blood. The rearrangement uses TRBV12-3 or TRBV12-4 and TRBJ1-2, with D perhaps matching TRBD1 (6 bases). CDR3 sequence (DNA): TGTGCCAGCAGCCAAAGGCTATTATCGGGGGGCGAGGGCGGCTACACCTTC. It translates to CASSQRLLSGGEGGYTF.